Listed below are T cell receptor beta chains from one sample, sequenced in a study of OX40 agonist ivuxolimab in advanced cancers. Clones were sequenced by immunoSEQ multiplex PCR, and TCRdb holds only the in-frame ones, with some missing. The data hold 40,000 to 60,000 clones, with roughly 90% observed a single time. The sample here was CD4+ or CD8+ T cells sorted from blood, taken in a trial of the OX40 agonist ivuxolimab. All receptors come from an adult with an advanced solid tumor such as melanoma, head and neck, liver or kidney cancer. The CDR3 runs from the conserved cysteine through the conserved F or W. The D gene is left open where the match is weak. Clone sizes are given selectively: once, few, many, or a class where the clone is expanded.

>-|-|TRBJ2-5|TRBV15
CATSRGSLQETQYF
TGTGCCACCAGCAGAGGGTCCCTCCAAGAGACCCAGTACTTC
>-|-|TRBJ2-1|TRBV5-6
CASSLLSAVSSYNEQFF
TGTGCCAGCAGCTTGCTTTCGGCGGTAAGCTCCTACAATGAGCAGTTCTTC
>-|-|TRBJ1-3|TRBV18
CASSPHAGTGNTIYF
TGTGCCAGCTCACCACACGCAGGGACGGGAAACACCATATATTTT
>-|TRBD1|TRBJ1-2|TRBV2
CAGPTQGGEPNYGYTF
TGTGCCGGCCCGACCCAGGGGGGCGAGCCTAACTATGGCTACACCTTC
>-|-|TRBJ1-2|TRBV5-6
CASSLGLPLLYGYTF
TGTGCCAGCAGCTTGGGGCTCCCCTTGCTCTATGGCTACACCTTC
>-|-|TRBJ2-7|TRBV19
CASSNRKAPYEQYF
TGTGCCAGTAGTAACCGTAAGGCCCCCTACGAGCAGTACTTC
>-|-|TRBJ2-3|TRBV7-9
CASSLAGSTDTQYF
TGTGCCAGCAGCTTAGCTGGCAGCACAGATACGCAGTATTTT
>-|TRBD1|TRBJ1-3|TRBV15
CATSRDRVSSSGNTIYF
TGTGCCACCAGCAGGGACAGGGTATCGTCCTCTGGAAACACCATATATTTT
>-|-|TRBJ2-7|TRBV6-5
CASSALYEQYF
TGTGCCAGCAGTGCCCTCTACGAGCAGTACTTC
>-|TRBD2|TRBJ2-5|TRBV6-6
CASSTGGPQETQYF
TGTGCCAGCAGCACGGGAGGCCCCCAAGAGACCCAGTACTTC
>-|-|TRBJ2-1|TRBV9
CASSGTTVYNEQFF
TGTGCCAGCAGCGGCACCACAGTTTACAATGAGCAGTTCTTC
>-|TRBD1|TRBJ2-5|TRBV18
CASSPGQEETQYF
TGTGCCAGCTCACCAGGACAGGAAGAGACCCAGTACTTC
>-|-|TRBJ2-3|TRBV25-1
CASSDTGATDTQYF
TGTGCCAGCAGTGATACCGGGGCCACAGATACGCAGTATTTT
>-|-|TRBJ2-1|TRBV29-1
CSGGDNYNEQFF
TGCAGCGGGGGGGACAATTACAATGAGCAGTTCTTC
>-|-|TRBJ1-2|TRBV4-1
CASSQDEGPIGGYTF
TGCGCCAGCAGCCAAGATGAGGGGCCCATAGGTGGCTACACCTTC
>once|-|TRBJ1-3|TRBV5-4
CASSLGRGSSGNTIYF
TGTGCCAGCAGCTTGGGCAGGGGATCGTCTGGAAACACCATATATTTT
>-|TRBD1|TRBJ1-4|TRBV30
CACKGQGVTNEKLFF
TGTGCCTGTAAGGGGCAGGGGGTAACTAATGAAAAACTGTTTTTT
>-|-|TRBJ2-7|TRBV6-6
CASSVLAGEQYF
TGTGCCAGCAGCGTCCTGGCTGGCGAGCAGTACTTC
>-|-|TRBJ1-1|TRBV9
CASSLGGGGASEAFF
TGTGCCAGCAGCCTAGGCGGAGGGGGTGCGTCTGAAGCTTTCTTT
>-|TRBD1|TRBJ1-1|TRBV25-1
CASSESGQGGEAFF
TGTGCCAGCAGTGAATCAGGACAGGGGGGGGAAGCTTTCTTT